Each of the 8 T cell receptor beta chains below was sequenced from the same sample in a study of blood T cell repertoires in COVID-19. The method was immunoSEQ multiplex PCR; TCRdb's version includes in-frame clones alone and lacks a portion of them. This sample carries 150,000 or so clones, 65% to 90% of them seen once, and the ten largest clones take about 7.7%. Sequencing was performed on peripheral blood. These receptors originate from a middle-aged woman with COVID-19, enrolled during active disease.

This chain links TRBV7-9 with TRBJ1-4; 9 bases are a match to TRBD1. V shed 4 bases and J 10 bases; nucleotides not matched to a gene: 10. The CDR3 is 15 residues long. Germline CDR1 and CDR2: SEHNR and FQNEAQ (reference sequence). CDR3 loop: CASSSPTGGVAKLFF. Here the CDR3 DNA reads TGTGCCAGCAGCTCTCCGACAGGGGGAGTCGCAAAACTGTTTTTT.

V and J are TRBV15 and TRBJ2-3; 11 bases are a match to TRBD2. Germline V gene data show CDR1 as LNHNV and CDR2 as YYDKDF (reference sequence). The V segment lost 4 bases and the J segment 2 bases; nucleotides outside the gene matches: 5. CDR3 length equals 16 residues. The CDR3 loop is CATSKLAGASTDTQYF. The CDR3 nucleotides read TGTGCCACCAGCAAACTAGCGGGGGCCTCCACAGATACGCAGTATTTT.

The rearrangement joins TRBV30 to TRBJ1-4; D not resolved. Germline V CDR1 and CDR2: GTSNPN, SVGIG (reference sequence). Trimming cost V 3 bases and J 7 bases, with 12 bases left between them. The CDR3 contains 13 residues. Here the CDR3 reads CAWRLPNGEKLFF. Here the CDR3 DNA reads TGTGCCTGGAGATTGCCTAATGGTGAAAAACTGTTTTTT. Looking up the rest from reference TRBV30 and TRBJ1-4 gives the full variable domain: SQTIHQWPATLVQPVGSPLSLECTVEGTSNPNLYWYRQAAGRGLQLLFYSVGIGQISSEVPQNLSASRPQDRQFILSSKKLLLSDSGFYLCAWRLPNGEKLFFGSGTQLSVL.

This clone came up once. The rearrangement links TRBV7-2 to TRBJ1-2; 9 nucleotides match TRBD1. Looked up from germline, CDR1 is SGHTA and CDR2 is FQGNSA. V was pared by 5 bases and J by 4 bases, with 2 bases of the junction left unmatched. CDR3 length: 13 residues. CDR3 amino acids: CASSRDRVYGYTF. The CDR3 DNA reads TGTGCCAGCAGCCGGGACAGGGTCTATGGCTACACCTTC.

This clone has just one count. The chain carries TRBV9 and TRBJ1-1; 10 bases agree with TRBD1. The CDR3 has 14 residues. The V gene end was trimmed by 5 bases and the J gene end by 4 bases; junction bases not matched to a gene: 5. CDR1 and CDR2 from the germline V gene are SGDLS and YYNGEE. Here the CDR3 reads CASRGDRGITEAFF. DNA of the CDR3: TGTGCCAGCAGAGGGGACAGGGGAATCACTGAAGCTTTCTTT.

Here the CDR3 reads CASSTRRENIQYF. In DNA, the CDR3 is TGTGCCAGCAGCACTAGAAGGGAAAACATTCAGTACTTC. J is TRBJ2-4 and V is TRBV7-9, with TRBD2 as a possible D gene (5 bases). The CDR3 spans 13 residues. Per germline, CDR1 SEHNR and CDR2 FQNEAQ (reference sequence). Trimming took 5 bases from V and 5 from J, leaving 10 bases between them.

The chain employs TRBV5-4 and TRBJ1-2; the D is unclear. The V end was cut by 0 bases, the J end by 3 bases, with 6 bases between. Germline V gene lookup returns CDR1 SGHNT and CDR2 YYREEE (reference sequence). The CDR3 has 13 residues. CDR3 sequence: CASSLERDYGYTF. CDR3 DNA sequence: TGTGCCAGCAGCTTGGAACGAGACTATGGCTACACCTTC.

V gene TRBV7-3 combines with J gene TRBJ2-5; TRBD2 is a possible D gene (5 bases). Germline CDR1 and CDR2: SGHTA and FQGTGA. This CDR3 has 17 residues. V shed 2 bases and J shed 1 base, with 17 bases lying between them. As DNA, the CDR3 is TGTGCCAGCAGCTTAGGCTTCAGCGGACCAACCCAAGAGACCCAGTACTTC. Amino acids: CASSLGFSGPTQETQYF.